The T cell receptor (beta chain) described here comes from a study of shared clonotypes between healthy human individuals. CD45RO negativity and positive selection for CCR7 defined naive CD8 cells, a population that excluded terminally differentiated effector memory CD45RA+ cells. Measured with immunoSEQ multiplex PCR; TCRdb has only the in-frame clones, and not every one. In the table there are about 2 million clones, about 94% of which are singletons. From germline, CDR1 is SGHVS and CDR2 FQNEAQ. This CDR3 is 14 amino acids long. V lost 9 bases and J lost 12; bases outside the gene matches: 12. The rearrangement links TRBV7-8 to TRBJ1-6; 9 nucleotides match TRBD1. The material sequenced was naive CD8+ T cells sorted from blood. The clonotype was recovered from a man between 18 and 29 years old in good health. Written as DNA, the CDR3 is TGTGCCAGTAGACCGGGACAGGGACCTCAACCCCTCCACTTT. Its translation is CASRPGQGPQPLHF.